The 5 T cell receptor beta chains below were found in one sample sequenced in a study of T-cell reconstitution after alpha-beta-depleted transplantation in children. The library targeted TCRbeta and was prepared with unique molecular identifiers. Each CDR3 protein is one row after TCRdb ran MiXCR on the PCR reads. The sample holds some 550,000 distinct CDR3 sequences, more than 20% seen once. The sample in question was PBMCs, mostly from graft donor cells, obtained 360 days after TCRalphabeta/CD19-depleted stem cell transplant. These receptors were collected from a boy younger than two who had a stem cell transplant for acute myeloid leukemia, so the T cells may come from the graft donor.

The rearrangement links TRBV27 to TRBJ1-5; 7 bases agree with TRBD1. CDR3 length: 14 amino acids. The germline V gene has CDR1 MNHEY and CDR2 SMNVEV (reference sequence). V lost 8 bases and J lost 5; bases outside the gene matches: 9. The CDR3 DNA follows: TGTGCCAGCCGAGGGGACAGATGGGATCAGCCCCAGCATTTT. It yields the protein CASRGDRWDQPQHF.

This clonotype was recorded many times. DNA for the CDR3: TGTGCCAGCAGCTTTCTAGAATCGAACACAGATACGCAGTATTTT. Translated, it gives CASSFLESNTDTQYF. The V and J genes are TRBV7-9 and TRBJ2-3; D is ambiguous. In germline, CDR1 is SEHNR, CDR2 FQNEAQ (reference sequence). The CDR3 runs to 15 residues. Trimming took 3 bases from V and 2 from J, leaving 12 bases between them.

Written as DNA, the CDR3 is TGTGCCAGCAGCTTAGATTCGGGAACCTACGAGCAGTACGTC. Amino acid sequence: CASSLDSGTYEQYV. This chain joins TRBV11-2 and TRBJ2-7, with TRBD2 as a possible D gene (5 bases). The V end was cut by 0 bases, the J end by 2 bases, with 8 bases between. CDR1 is SGHAT, CDR2 FQNNGV, per germline. This CDR3 contains 14 residues.

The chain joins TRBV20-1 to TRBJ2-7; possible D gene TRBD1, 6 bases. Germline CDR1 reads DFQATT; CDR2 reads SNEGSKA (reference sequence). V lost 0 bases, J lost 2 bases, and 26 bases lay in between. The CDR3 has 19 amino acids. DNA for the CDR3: TGCAGTGCTAGAGACCCACGATGGACCCCGGGACATAGTCCCTACGAGCAGTACTTC. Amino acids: CSARDPRWTPGHSPYEQYF.

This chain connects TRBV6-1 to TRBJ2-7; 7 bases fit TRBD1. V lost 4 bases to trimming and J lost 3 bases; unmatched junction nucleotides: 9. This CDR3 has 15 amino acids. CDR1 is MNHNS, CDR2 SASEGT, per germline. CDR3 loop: CASSAQTGRNYEQYF. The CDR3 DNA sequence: TGTGCCAGCAGTGCCCAGACAGGGAGAAACTACGAGCAGTACTTC.